This TCR beta chain was retrieved from a study of shared clonotypes between healthy human individuals. Study-wide background: There were three CD4 naive, three CD4 memory, two CD8 naive and one CD8 memory plates per donor.

The study, taken as a whole, reports: The naive CD4 repertoires of a handful of donors were compared, and approximately 4.7% of clonotypes were shared. Naive subsets, compared against memory subsets, generally had larger estimated richness values. Among non-shared clonotypes, generation probabilities were lower than among those shared by all four donors.

TCRdb keeps only in-frame clones here, not all; method: immunoSEQ multiplex PCR. This sample carries 2,100,000 or so clones, approximately 95% of them seen once, and the ten largest clones take over 0.1%. The table lists this clone with a count of one. As yet, its antigen is unknown. The origin of this receptor is a man between 18 and 35 years old in good health. The sequencing input was naive CD4+ T cells sorted from blood. The sample's subset: CD45RA+ positively selected.

CDR3 sequence: CASSYSGGAKAFF. For the CDR3, the DNA is TGTGCCAGCAGTTACTCTGGAGGGGCCAAAGCTTTCTTT. The rearrangement uses TRBV6-5 and TRBJ1-1, with a possible D match to TRBD1 (5 bases). Deletions cut 0 bases from V and 9 bases from J, with 11 bases between. Looked up from germline, CDR1 is MNHEY and CDR2 is SVGAGI. The CDR3 covers 13 residues.